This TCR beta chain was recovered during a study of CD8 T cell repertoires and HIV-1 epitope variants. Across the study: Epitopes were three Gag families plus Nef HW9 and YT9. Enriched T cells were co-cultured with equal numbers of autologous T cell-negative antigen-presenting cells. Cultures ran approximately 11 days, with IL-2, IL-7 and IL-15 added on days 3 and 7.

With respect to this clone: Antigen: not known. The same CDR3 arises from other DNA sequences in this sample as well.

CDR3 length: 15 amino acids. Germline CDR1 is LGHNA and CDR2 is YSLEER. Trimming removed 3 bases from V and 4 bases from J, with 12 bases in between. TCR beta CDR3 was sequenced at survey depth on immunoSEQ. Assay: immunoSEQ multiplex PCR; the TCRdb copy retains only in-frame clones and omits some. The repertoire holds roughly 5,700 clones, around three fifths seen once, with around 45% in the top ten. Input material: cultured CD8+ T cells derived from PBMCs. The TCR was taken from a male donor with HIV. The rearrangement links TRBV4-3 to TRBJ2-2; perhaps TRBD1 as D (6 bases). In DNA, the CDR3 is TGCGCCAGCAGCCAGGACAGACCGTTCACCGGGGAGCTGTTTTTT. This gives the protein CASSQDRPFTGELFF.